A selection of T cell receptor beta chains follows, all from one sample in a study of shared clonotypes between healthy human individuals. Here immunoSEQ multiplex PCR was the method, and the copy in TCRdb shows in-frame clones only, minus some. The table shows around 1.9 million clones, with just over 90% occurring only once. What was sequenced was naive CD8+ T cells from PBMCs. Receptors originate from a man aged 18-30 years in good health. Some clones in this sample may be carry-over from other donors' samples. Both conserved end residues are part of each CDR3. The D gene is left open where the match is weak. Size values are once, few and many counts, or a class for expanded clones, and some rows have none.

v_call,clone_size,j_call,d_call,cdr3_aa,cdr3_nt
TRBV5-1,-,TRBJ2-1,TRBD2,CASSSGLGIGNEQFF,TGCGCCAGCAGCTCGGGACTAGGAATCGGCAATGAGCAGTTCTTC
TRBV7-2,-,TRBJ1-5,-,CASSLQGFRNQPQHF,TGTGCCAGCAGCTTACAGGGGTTTCGGAATCAGCCCCAGCATTTT
TRBV27,-,TRBJ2-2,TRBD1,CASSSTGTGLSGELFF,TGTGCCAGCAGTTCTACCGGGACAGGATTGTCCGGGGAGCTGTTTTTT
TRBV6-4,-,TRBJ1-2,-,CASSDGQTPGGYTF,TGTGCCAGCAGTGACGGACAGACACCAGGCGGCTACACCTTC
TRBV28,-,TRBJ2-4,TRBD1,CASRPLPGTGKNIQYF,TGTGCCAGCAGACCCCTCCCCGGGACAGGGAAAAACATTCAGTACTTC
TRBV7-3,-,TRBJ2-4,-,CASSSPSGTQNIQYF,TGTGCCAGCAGCTCACCTTCCGGGACACAAAACATTCAGTACTTC
TRBV6-1,-,TRBJ2-3,-,CASSVPRRSTDTQYF,TGTGCCAGCAGTGTTCCAAGGCGATCCACAGATACGCAGTATTTT
TRBV9,-,TRBJ2-7,-,CASSARSSLVGAEQYF,TGTGCCAGCAGCGCCCGCTCTTCCCTTGTTGGAGCCGAGCAGTACTTC
TRBV6-5,-,TRBJ2-7,TRBD1,CASSYSTGAYEQYF,TGTGCCAGCAGTTACTCGACAGGGGCCTACGAGCAGTACTTC
TRBV25-1,-,TRBJ1-2,-,CASSAAIGDPVDYGYTF,TGTGCCAGCAGTGCAGCGATCGGGGATCCCGTTGACTATGGCTACACCTTC
TRBV19,-,TRBJ2-5,-,CASSPGGRNQETQYF,TGTGCCAGTAGTCCCGGGGGACGGAACCAAGAGACCCAGTACTTC
TRBV7-3,once,TRBJ2-1,-,CASSLVGSSYNEQFF,TGTGCCAGCAGCTTAGTAGGGAGCTCCTACAATGAGCAGTTCTTC
TRBV7-6,-,TRBJ2-7,TRBD2,CASSSGLAVGYEQYF,TGTGCCAGCAGCTCAGGACTAGCGGTGGGCTACGAGCAGTACTTC
TRBV18,-,TRBJ2-7,TRBD2,CASSPPGLAYEQYF,TGTGCCAGCTCACCTCCGGGACTAGCGTACGAGCAGTACTTC
TRBV19,-,TRBJ2-7,TRBD2,CASSSGTSGSYEQYF,TGTGCCAGTAGCTCCGGGACTAGCGGCTCCTACGAGCAGTACTTC
TRBV27,once,TRBJ1-4,TRBD1,CASSSSGQFNEKLFF,TGTGCCAGCAGTTCGTCGGGACAGTTTAATGAAAAACTGTTTTTT
TRBV19,-,TRBJ1-1,-,CASSNADGPHRAFF,TGTGCCAGTAGTAATGCGGACGGCCCTCACAGAGCTTTCTTT
TRBV7-9,-,TRBJ2-5,-,CASSSILKPGETQYF,TGTGCCAGCAGCTCCATTTTAAAGCCGGGGGAGACCCAGTACTTC
TRBV5-1,-,TRBJ2-7,-,CASSLVPGSPYEQYF,TGCGCCAGCAGCTTGGTGCCGGGATCCCCCTACGAGCAGTACTTC
TRBV7-9,-,TRBJ2-5,-,CASRRDLQETQYF,TGTGCCAGCCGGCGGGACCTCCAAGAGACCCAGTACTTC
TRBV29-1,-,TRBJ2-7,TRBD1,CSVGGSGGYEQYF,TGCAGCGTTGGGGGTTCAGGGGGCTACGAGCAGTACTTC
TRBV9,-,TRBJ2-1,TRBD1,CASSVVETGHNEQFF,TGTGCCAGCAGCGTAGTGGAGACAGGGCACAATGAGCAGTTCTTC
TRBV29-1,-,TRBJ1-2,-,CSALDGRGNYGYTF,TGCAGCGCCCTCGACGGGAGGGGGAACTATGGCTACACCTTC
TRBV11-2,-,TRBJ1-1,TRBD1,CASSLFSRGGNTEAFF,TGTGCCAGCAGCCTTTTTTCCAGGGGGGGGAACACTGAAGCTTTCTTT
TRBV27,-,TRBJ2-7,TRBD1,CASRDVGTGSYEQYF,TGTGCCAGCAGGGACGTCGGGACAGGTTCCTACGAGCAGTACTTC
TRBV4-1,once,TRBJ2-7,-,CASSQVAFLDSSYEQYF,TGCGCCAGCAGCCAAGTGGCCTTTTTAGACAGCTCCTACGAGCAGTACTTC
TRBV6-5,-,TRBJ1-1,TRBD1,CASSNIQGGTEAFF,TGTGCCAGCAGTAACATACAGGGGGGGACTGAAGCTTTCTTT
TRBV9,-,TRBJ2-7,TRBD2,CASSAGGAFNEQYF,TGTGCCAGCAGCGCCGGGGGGGCTTTTAACGAGCAGTACTTC
TRBV27,once,TRBJ2-7,-,CASSLTASSYEQYF,TGTGCCAGCAGTTTAACGGCAAGTTCTTACGAGCAGTACTTC
TRBV4-3,few,TRBJ2-7,-,CASSQGWQRSYEQYF,TGCGCCAGCAGCCAAGGGTGGCAGCGAAGCTACGAGCAGTACTTC
TRBV13,once,TRBJ2-1,TRBD2,CASSLQGLAGDEQFF,TGTGCCAGCAGCTTACAGGGACTAGCGGGAGATGAGCAGTTCTTC
TRBV4-1,once,TRBJ1-4,-,CASSRLPQATNEKLFF,TGCGCCAGCAGCCGGCTCCCACAGGCAACTAATGAAAAACTGTTTTTT
TRBV28,-,TRBJ1-6,-,CASSLYPSSYNSPLHF,TGTGCCAGCAGTTTGTACCCGAGCTCCTATAATTCACCCCTCCACTTT
TRBV4-2,-,TRBJ2-1,TRBD1,CASSQWAQGSYNEQFF,TGTGCCAGCAGCCAATGGGCACAGGGGTCCTACAATGAGCAGTTCTTC
TRBV7-9,-,TRBJ2-2,TRBD2,CASSPPSGVNTGELFF,TGTGCCAGCAGCCCGCCTAGCGGGGTGAACACCGGGGAGCTGTTTTTT
TRBV4-3,-,TRBJ2-3,-,CASSQDWGAGADTQYF,TGCGCCAGCAGCCAAGATTGGGGGGCTGGGGCAGATACGCAGTATTTT
TRBV27,-,TRBJ1-5,-,CASGLRDSNQPQHF,TGTGCCAGCGGATTACGAGATAGCAATCAGCCCCAGCATTTT
TRBV2,-,TRBJ2-2,TRBD1,CASRPLGTGGPNTGELFF,TGTGCCAGCAGGCCTCTCGGGACAGGGGGGCCGAACACCGGGGAGCTGTTTTTT
TRBV27,-,TRBJ2-7,-,CASGSPVGYEQYF,TGTGCCAGCGGAAGCCCGGTGGGATACGAGCAGTACTTC
TRBV28,once,TRBJ2-4,-,CASTLTQGRWAKNIQYF,TGTGCCAGCACCCTCACACAGGGGAGGTGGGCCAAAAACATTCAGTACTTC
TRBV7-9,once,TRBJ2-2,-,CASSLEGLPGELFF,TGTGCCAGCAGCTTAGAGGGGCTCCCCGGGGAGCTGTTTTTT
TRBV16,-,TRBJ2-6,-,CASSQFGFGANVLTF,TGTGCCAGCAGCCAATTTGGGTTTGGGGCCAACGTCCTGACTTTC
TRBV29-1,-,TRBJ2-2,-,CSVGRDTGELFF,TGCAGCGTGGGCCGGGACACCGGGGAGCTGTTTTTT
TRBV11-2,-,TRBJ2-1,-,CASSQGGFNNEQFF,TGTGCCAGCAGCCAGGGCGGCTTCAACAATGAGCAGTTCTTC
TRBV7-9,-,TRBJ2-7,-,CASSLGRLPYEQYF,TGTGCCAGCAGCTTAGGGCGGCTACCCTACGAGCAGTACTTC
TRBV4-3,-,TRBJ2-7,TRBD1,CASSQGTGRVYEQYF,TGCGCCAGCAGCCAAGGGACAGGGCGGGTCTACGAGCAGTACTTC
TRBV30,-,TRBJ1-1,TRBD1,CAWSSLTGKRRMNTEAFF,TGTGCCTGGAGTTCCCTGACAGGGAAGAGGAGGATGAACACTGAAGCTTTCTTT
TRBV4-3,-,TRBJ1-2,-,CASSQGFGSGLYGYTF,TGCGCCAGCAGCCAGGGCTTCGGGTCAGGACTTTATGGCTACACCTTC
TRBV18,-,TRBJ2-7,-,CASSPGGLGEQYF,TGTGCCAGCTCACCAGGGGGTTTGGGCGAGCAGTACTTC
TRBV27,-,TRBJ2-7,-,CASSFGTSPYEQYF,TGTGCCAGCAGTTTTGGGACTTCACCCTACGAGCAGTACTTC
TRBV9,-,TRBJ2-3,-,CASSAEMGPTDTQYF,TGTGCCAGCAGCGCCGAGATGGGCCCCACAGATACGCAGTATTTT
TRBV11-2,-,TRBJ2-2,-,CASSLVSPGELFF,TGTGCCAGCAGCTTAGTTTCTCCCGGGGAGCTGTTTTTT
TRBV27,-,TRBJ2-1,TRBD2,CASSLGLAGALRYNEQFF,TGTGCCAGCAGTCTGGGACTAGCGGGAGCGTTAAGGTACAATGAGCAGTTCTTC
TRBV7-9,-,TRBJ2-3,TRBD2,CASSLAGTSGTDTQYF,TGTGCCAGCAGCTTAGCGGGGACTAGCGGGACTGATACGCAGTATTTT
TRBV7-9,-,TRBJ1-4,-,CASSARQDSNEKLFF,TGTGCCAGCAGCGCGCGACAGGACTCTAATGAAAAACTGTTTTTT
TRBV7-9,-,TRBJ2-1,-,CASSSPGPNNEQFF,TGTGCCAGCAGCTCCCCGGGGCCCAACAATGAGCAGTTCTTC
TRBV6-5,-,TRBJ2-5,-,CASSYQSGGGETQYF,TGTGCCAGCAGTTACCAATCTGGGGGAGGAGAGACCCAGTACTTC